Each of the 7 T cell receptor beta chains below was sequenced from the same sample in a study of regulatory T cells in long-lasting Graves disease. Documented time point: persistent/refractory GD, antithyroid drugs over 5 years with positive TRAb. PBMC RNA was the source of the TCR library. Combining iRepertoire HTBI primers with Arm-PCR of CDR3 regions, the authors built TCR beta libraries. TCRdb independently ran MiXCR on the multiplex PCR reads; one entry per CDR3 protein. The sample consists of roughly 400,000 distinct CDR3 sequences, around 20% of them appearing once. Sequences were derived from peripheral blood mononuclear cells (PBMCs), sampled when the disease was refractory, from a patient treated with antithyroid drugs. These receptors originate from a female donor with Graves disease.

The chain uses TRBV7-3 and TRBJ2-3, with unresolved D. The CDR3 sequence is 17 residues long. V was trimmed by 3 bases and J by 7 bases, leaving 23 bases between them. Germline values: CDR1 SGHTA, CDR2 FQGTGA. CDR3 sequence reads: CASSFMPTELPSYTQYF. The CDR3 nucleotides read TGTGCCAGCAGCTTCATGCCGACCGAACTGCCGTCCTATACGCAGTATTTT.

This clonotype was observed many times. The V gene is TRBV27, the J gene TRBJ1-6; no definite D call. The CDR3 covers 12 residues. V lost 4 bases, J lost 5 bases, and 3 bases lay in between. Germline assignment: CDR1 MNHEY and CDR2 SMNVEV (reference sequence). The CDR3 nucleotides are TGTGCCAGCAGTTATAATAATTCACCCCTCCACTTT. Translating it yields CASSYNNSPLHF.

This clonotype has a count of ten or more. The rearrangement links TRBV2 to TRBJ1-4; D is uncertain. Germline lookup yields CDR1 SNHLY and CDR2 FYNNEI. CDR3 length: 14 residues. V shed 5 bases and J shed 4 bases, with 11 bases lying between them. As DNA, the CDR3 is TGTGCCAGCAGTCGGGTAGGGAATAATGAAAAACTGTTTTTT. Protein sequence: CASSRVGNNEKLFF. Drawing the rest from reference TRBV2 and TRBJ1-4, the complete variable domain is EPEVTQTPSHQVTQMGQEVILRCVPISNHLYFYWYRQILGQKVEFLVSFYNNEISEKSEIFDDQFSVERPDGSNFTLKIRSTKLEDSAMYFCASSRVGNNEKLFFGSGTQLSVL.

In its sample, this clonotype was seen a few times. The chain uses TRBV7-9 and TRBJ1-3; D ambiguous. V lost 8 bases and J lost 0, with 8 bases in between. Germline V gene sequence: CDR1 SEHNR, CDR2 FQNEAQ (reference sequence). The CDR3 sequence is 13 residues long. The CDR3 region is CASGRDSGNTIYF. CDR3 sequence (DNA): TGTGCCAGCGGCCGCGACTCTGGAAACACCATATATTTT.

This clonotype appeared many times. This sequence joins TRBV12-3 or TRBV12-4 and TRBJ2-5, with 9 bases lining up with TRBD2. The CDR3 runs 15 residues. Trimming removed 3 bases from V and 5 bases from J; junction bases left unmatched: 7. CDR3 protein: CASSFWASGMETQYF. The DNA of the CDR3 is TGTGCCAGCAGTTTTTGGGCTAGCGGGATGGAGACCCAGTACTTC.

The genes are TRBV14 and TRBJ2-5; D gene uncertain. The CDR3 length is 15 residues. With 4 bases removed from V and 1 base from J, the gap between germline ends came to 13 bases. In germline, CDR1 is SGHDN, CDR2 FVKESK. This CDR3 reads CASSPSLAAQETQYF. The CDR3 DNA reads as TGTGCCAGCAGCCCCTCGCTGGCAGCCCAAGAGACCCAGTACTTC.

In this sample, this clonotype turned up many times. This CDR3 is CASSEVGATNEKLFF. The CDR3 DNA reads TGTGCCAGCAGTGAAGTAGGGGCCACTAATGAAAAACTGTTTTTT. The chain has TRBV2 and TRBJ1-4; a weak D match, TRBD1 (5 bases). Germline values: CDR1 SNHLY, CDR2 FYNNEI. Trimming pared 1 base from V and 2 bases from J, leaving 8 bases between. The CDR3 sequence is 15 residues long.